Presented here are 27 T cell receptor beta chains from one specimen sequenced in a study of blood T cell repertoires in COVID-19 (dated by TCRdb to 2020 to 2022). To prepare the library, the immunoSEQ multiplex PCR assay was applied. TCRdb provides this immuneACCESS table in a form limited to in-frame rearrangements. Some clones are lacking; in checked studies, under half of them reflect an unresolved V gene, and why the rest are absent is not known. This sample is represented by some 260,000 clones; over 65% of them were singletons. The biggest ten clones account for about 3% of the sample. Material for sequencing was peripheral blood. The receptors stem from a woman of 80 years or more with acute or convalescent COVID-19.

The chain joins TRBV18 to TRBJ2-6; D gene ambiguous. Germline V gene lookup returns CDR1 KGHSH and CDR2 LQKENI. Deletions cut 4 bases from V and 0 bases from J, with 7 bases between. The length of the CDR3 is 15 residues. CDR3 region: CASSRSSSGANVLTF. The CDR3 nucleotides read TGTGCCAGCTCACGTAGCTCCTCTGGGGCCAACGTCCTGACTTTC.

The gene calls are TRBV18 and TRBJ1-5; D not certain. There are 13 residues in the CDR3. The ends were cut back, 2 bases at V and 3 bases at J, with 5 bases in the middle. Germline V lookup: CDR1 KGHSH, CDR2 LQKENI. The CDR3 nucleotides read TGTGCCAGCTCACCAGGAGACAATCAGCCCCAGCATTTT. Encoded protein: CASSPGDNQPQHF.

This clone has more than one count but fewer than ten. This chain connects TRBV5-4 to TRBJ2-4, with D maybe TRBD2 (7 bases). The CDR3 consists of 15 residues. In germline, CDR1 is SGHNT, CDR2 YYREEE (reference sequence). Trimming cost V 1 base and J 6 bases, with 14 bases left between them. CDR3 bases: TGTGCCAGCAGCTTGTCTCGGGGGGCAGGAAACATTCAGTACTTC. This translates into CASSLSRGAGNIQYF.

V and J are TRBV28 and TRBJ2-3, with D perhaps TRBD1 (5 bases). The germline V gene has CDR1 MDHEN and CDR2 SYDVKM. The CDR3 is made up of 16 amino acids. The ends were cut back, 4 bases at V and 2 bases at J, with 16 bases in the middle. Here the CDR3 DNA reads TGTGCCAGCAGTTCCCAACTGACAGTCTACACAGATACGCAGTATTTT. Its translation is CASSSQLTVYTDTQYF.

This rearrangement joins TRBV19 to TRBJ1-5, with 8 bases that match TRBD1. The CDR3 is 14 amino acids. The germline gives CDR1 LNHDA, CDR2 SQIVND (reference sequence). V lost 6 bases, J lost 2 bases, and 3 bases stayed unmatched. The CDR3 loop is CASSLTGGNQPQHF. The DNA for the CDR3 is TGTGCCAGTAGCCTGACAGGGGGCAATCAGCCCCAGCATTTT.

The chain uses TRBV4-3 and TRBJ1-4; TRBD1 matches at 9 bases. After removal of 4 bases from V and 10 bases from J, the junction contained 13 bases not matched to a gene. Per the germline V gene, CDR1 is LGHNA and CDR2 is YSLEER. This CDR3 is 16 amino acids long. The CDR3 is CASSRLQGANRGKLFF. The DNA for the CDR3 is TGCGCCAGCAGCCGTTTACAGGGGGCAAACCGGGGAAAACTGTTTTTT.

In DNA, the CDR3 is TGTGCCAGCAGCCAAACCTTGAGTTACGAGCAGTACTTC. Translated: CASSQTLSYEQYF. The chain couples TRBV3-1 (or the pseudogene TRBV3-2) to TRBJ2-7; D unclear. The CDR3 contains 13 residues. The ends were cut back, 2 bases at V and 4 bases at J, with 9 bases in the middle. Germline V gives CDR1 LGHDT, CDR2 YNNKEL (reference sequence).

The chain employs TRBV5-4 and TRBJ2-3; D remains unclear. V was cut by 3 bases and J by 2 bases, with 4 bases left in between. Germline loops: CDR1 SGHNT, CDR2 YYREEE (reference sequence). This CDR3 region has 12 residues. The CDR3 DNA follows: TGTGCCAGCAGCTACAACACAGATACGCAGTATTTT. Translation: CASSYNTDTQYF. Drawing the rest from reference TRBV5-4 and TRBJ2-3, the complete variable domain is ETGVTQSPTHLIKTRGQQVTLRCSSQSGHNTVSWYQQALGQGPQFIFQYYREEENGRGNFPPRFSGLQFPNYSSELNVNALELDDSALYLCASSYNTDTQYFGPGTRLTVL.

The rearrangement uses TRBV2 and TRBJ1-5; 7 positions match TRBD1. There are 12 residues in the CDR3. From germline, CDR1 is SNHLY and CDR2 FYNNEI. V trimming: 6 bases; J trimming: 16 bases; junction bases outside the gene matches: 12. The CDR3 coding sequence is TGTGCCAGCAGGCCGAACAGGGGCCCTCGACATTTT. The encoded protein is CASRPNRGPRHF.

This clone was observed a few times. The V gene is TRBV11-2, the J gene TRBJ2-2; D call uncertain. Germline loops: CDR1 SGHAT, CDR2 FQNNGV. The CDR3 consists of 12 residues. V was cut by 1 base and J by 6 bases, with 3 bases left in between. For the CDR3, the DNA is TGTGCCAGCAGCTTAGCGGCCGGGGAGCTGTTTTTT. It translates to CASSLAAGELFF.

V and J are TRBV10-3 and TRBJ2-4; D uncertain. Germline CDR1 ENHRY, CDR2 SYGVKD. The CDR3 has 13 residues. The germline V and J ends were trimmed by 0 bases and 6 bases, with 6 bases remaining between them. The CDR3 DNA reads TGTGCCATCAGTGAGTCGGAGAGAAACATTCAGTACTTC. Encoded protein: CAISESERNIQYF.

J is TRBJ2-7 and V is TRBV5-1, with 16 bases fitting TRBD2. The CDR3 has 18 amino acids. V trimming: 2 bases; J trimming: 4 bases; junction bases outside the gene matches: 9. The V gene's germline CDR1 is SGHRS and CDR2 YFSETQ. In DNA, the CDR3 is TGCGCCAGCAGCTTCCAACCGGGACTAGCGGGGGGGCAATACGAGCAGTACTTC. This sequence encodes CASSFQPGLAGGQYEQYF.

This chain joins TRBV6-2 or TRBV6-3 and TRBJ2-2; TRBD2 matches 7 bases. Germline lookup yields CDR1 MNHEY and CDR2 SVGEGT. The V gene end was trimmed by 6 bases and the J gene end by 4 bases; junction bases not matched to a gene: 11. The CDR3 has 16 residues. CDR3: CASSTSSGALTGELFF. The CDR3 DNA follows: TGTGCCAGCAGCACCTCCAGCGGGGCCCTCACCGGGGAGCTGTTTTTT.

The chain carries TRBV21-1 and TRBJ1-2; the table's D call, TRBD1, was not checked against the DNA. TRBV21-1 has pseudogene status. This CDR3 has 18 amino acids. The CDR3 DNA reads TGTGCCAGCAGCAAAGAGGGTACAGGGGGCGCGAGGGAGTGTGGCTACACCTTC. Encoded protein: CASSKEGTGGARECGYTF.

This clone was seen a single time. CDR3 bases: TGCGCCAGCAGCTCGGGCCAGGGCCCAAATTCACCCCTCCACTTT. The encoded protein is CASSSGQGPNSPLHF. V usage is TRBV5-1 and J usage is TRBJ1-6; maybe TRBD1 (5 bases). CDR1 SGHRS and CDR2 YFSETQ come from the germline V gene. The CDR3 is 15 residues long. Trimming took off 3 bases at V and 7 bases at J, with 14 bases between the two ends.

The chain is built from TRBV6-4 and TRBJ2-7; TRBD2 agrees at 9 bases. The CDR3 has 14 residues. Germline CDR1 MRHNA, CDR2 SNTAGT. The trim removed 9 bases at V and 2 bases at J, leaving 8 bases unmatched. The CDR3 nucleotides are TGTGCCAGAGAGCGGGGGGCAACACCCTACGAGCAGTACTTC. It yields the protein CARERGATPYEQYF.

This clone occurred a few times. The rearrangement joins TRBV27 to TRBJ2-1, with D possibly matching TRBD2 (7 bases). The V and J ends lost 3 bases and 7 bases respectively, with 22 bases between them. The CDR3 covers 17 residues. Germline CDR1 and CDR2: MNHEY and SMNVEV (reference sequence). CDR3 in amino acids: CASSFLLFQGRVNEQFF. Here the CDR3 DNA reads TGTGCCAGCAGTTTCCTTTTGTTCCAGGGGAGGGTGAATGAGCAGTTCTTC.

V and J are TRBV11-2 and TRBJ2-1, with 7 bases aligning to TRBD2. There are 15 residues in the CDR3. Per the germline V gene, CDR1 is SGHAT and CDR2 is FQNNGV. The J segment lost 8 bases and the V segment lost 5 bases, leaving 12 bases of the junction unmatched. CDR3 region: CASSGDSGSRHEQFF. CDR3 in DNA: TGTGCCAGCAGCGGAGATAGCGGGTCGCGGCATGAGCAGTTCTTC.

The chain uses TRBV29-1 and TRBJ1-2; 9 bases are shared with TRBD1. The CDR3 is 13 amino acids. The V gene's germline CDR1 is SQVTM and CDR2 ANQGSEA. With 6 bases clipped from V and 2 bases from J, the junction kept 4 bases outside the gene matches. DNA for the CDR3: TGCAGCGTGAGGGACAGGGACAACTATGGCTACACCTTC. This codes for CSVRDRDNYGYTF.

V is TRBV4-1 and J is TRBJ1-4, with 7 bases that match TRBD1. Germline V gene sequence: CDR1 MGHRA, CDR2 YSYEKL. With V trimmed by 4 bases and J by 8 bases, 7 bases remained unmatched. The CDR3 sequence is 14 residues long. CDR3 DNA sequence: TGCGCCAGCAGCCGACAGGGATTAGGAGAAAAACTGTTTTTT. Translated, it gives CASSRQGLGEKLFF.

This clone came up a few times. This chain links TRBV19 with TRBJ1-5; TRBD1 is a possible D gene (5 bases). Trimming took 3 bases from V and 2 from J, leaving 11 bases between them. The CDR3 extends over 15 amino acids. CDR1 and CDR2 from the germline V gene are LNHDA and SQIVND (reference sequence). DNA for the CDR3: TGTGCCAGTAGTATGGGAGGGGTGGGCAATCAGCCCCAGCATTTT. It specifies CASSMGGVGNQPQHF.

V and J are TRBV1 and TRBJ2-6; the table's D call, TRBD1, was not checked against the DNA. TRBV1 is termed a pseudogene. The CDR3 totals 19 residues. This CDR3 reads CTSSQTDDPCLSGANVLTF. The CDR3 DNA sequence: TGCACCAGCAGCCAAACAGACGACCCTTGTCTCTCTGGGGCCAACGTCCTGACTTTC.

The chain combines TRBV10-3 with TRBJ2-3, with D uncertain. CDR3 size: 14 residues. The germline gives CDR1 ENHRY, CDR2 SYGVKD. V was clipped by 7 bases and J by 0 bases, with 11 bases between them. CDR3 in DNA: TGTGCCATCAACCCAGGTCGCAGCACAGATACGCAGTATTTT. Translated: CAINPGRSTDTQYF.

V usage is TRBV4-1 and J usage is TRBJ2-7; 13 positions agree with TRBD2. CDR1 is MGHRA, CDR2 YSYEKL, per germline. The CDR3 extends over 15 amino acids. V shed 4 bases and J 5 bases; nucleotides not matched to a gene: 5. The CDR3: CASSRGLAGVNEQYF. CDR3 bases: TGCGCCAGCAGCCGAGGACTAGCGGGGGTCAACGAGCAGTACTTC.

The chain recombines TRBV4-1 with TRBJ2-1; 11 positions match TRBD2. The CDR3 totals 16 residues. Trimming at V came to 4 bases and at J to 5 bases, leaving 7 bases not matched to a gene. Germline V gene lookup returns CDR1 MGHRA and CDR2 YSYEKL. CDR3 coding DNA: TGCGCCAGCAGCCGCCTTGTAGCGGGAGGGAACAATGAGCAGTTCTTC. Encoded protein: CASSRLVAGGNNEQFF.

The J gene is TRBJ2-1, the V gene TRBV29-1; possible D gene TRBD2, 5 bases. Germline V gene lookup returns CDR1 SQVTM and CDR2 ANQGSEA. Trimming took off 7 bases at V and 6 bases at J, with 22 bases between the two ends. This CDR3 contains 15 residues. The CDR3 spells CSAGMPSSRANEQFF. DNA for the CDR3: TGCAGCGCCGGGATGCCTAGTAGTCGGGCCAATGAGCAGTTCTTC.

The gene calls are TRBV10-2 and TRBJ1-4; D unresolved. The CDR3 length is 14 residues. Trimming pared 0 bases from V and 0 bases from J, leaving 2 bases between. Germline-derived CDR1 and CDR2 are WSHSY and SAAADI. CDR3 loop: CASSESTTNEKLFF. In DNA, the CDR3 is TGCGCCAGCAGTGAGTCCACAACTAATGAAAAACTGTTTTTT.